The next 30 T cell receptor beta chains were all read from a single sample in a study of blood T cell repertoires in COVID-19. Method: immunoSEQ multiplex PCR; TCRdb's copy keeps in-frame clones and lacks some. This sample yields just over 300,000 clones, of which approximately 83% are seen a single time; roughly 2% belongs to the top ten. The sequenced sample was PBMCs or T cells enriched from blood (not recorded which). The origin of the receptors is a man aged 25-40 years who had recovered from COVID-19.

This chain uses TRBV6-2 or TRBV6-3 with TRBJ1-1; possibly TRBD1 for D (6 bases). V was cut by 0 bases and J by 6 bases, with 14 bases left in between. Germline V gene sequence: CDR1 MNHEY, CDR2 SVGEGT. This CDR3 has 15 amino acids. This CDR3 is CASSYSMSGGSEAFF. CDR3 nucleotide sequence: TGTGCCAGCAGTTACTCTATGTCGGGGGGCTCTGAAGCTTTCTTT.

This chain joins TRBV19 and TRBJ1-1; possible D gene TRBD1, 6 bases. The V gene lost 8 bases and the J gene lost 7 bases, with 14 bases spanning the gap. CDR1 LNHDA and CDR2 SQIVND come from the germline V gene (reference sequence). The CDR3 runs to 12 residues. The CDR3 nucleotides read TGTGCCAGTGTGGGGACACTCCTTGAAGCTTTCTTT. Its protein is CASVGTLLEAFF.

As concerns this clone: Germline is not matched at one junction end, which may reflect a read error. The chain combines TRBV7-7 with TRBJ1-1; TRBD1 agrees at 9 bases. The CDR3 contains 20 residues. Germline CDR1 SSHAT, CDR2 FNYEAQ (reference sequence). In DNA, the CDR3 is TGTGCTAGCAGCTGGGTAACCGGGACAGGGTCTTTTAGGCTGAACACTGAAGCTTTCTTT. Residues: CASSWVTGTGSFRLNTEAFF.

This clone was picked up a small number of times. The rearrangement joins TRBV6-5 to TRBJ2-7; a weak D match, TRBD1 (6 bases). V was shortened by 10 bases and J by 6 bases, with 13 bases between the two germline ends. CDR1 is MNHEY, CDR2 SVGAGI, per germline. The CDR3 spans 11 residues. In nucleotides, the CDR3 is TGTGCCACAGCGAGGGGGATCGAGCAGTACTTC. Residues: CATARGIEQYF.

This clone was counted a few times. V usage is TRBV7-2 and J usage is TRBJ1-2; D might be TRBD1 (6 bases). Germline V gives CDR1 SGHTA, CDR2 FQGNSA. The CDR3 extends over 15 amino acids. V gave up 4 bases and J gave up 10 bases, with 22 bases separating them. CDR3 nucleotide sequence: TGTGCCAGCAGCTCTCACACAGGGAGTCTCGGAGTCTACACCTTC. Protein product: CASSSHTGSLGVYTF.

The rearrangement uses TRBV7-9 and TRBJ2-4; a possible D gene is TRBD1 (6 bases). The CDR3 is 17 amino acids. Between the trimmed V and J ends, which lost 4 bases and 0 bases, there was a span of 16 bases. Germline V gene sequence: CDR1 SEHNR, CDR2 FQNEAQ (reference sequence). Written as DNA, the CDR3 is TGTGCCAGCAGCTCCGGGACATTTGAGGTAGCCAAAAACATTCAGTACTTC. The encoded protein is CASSSGTFEVAKNIQYF.

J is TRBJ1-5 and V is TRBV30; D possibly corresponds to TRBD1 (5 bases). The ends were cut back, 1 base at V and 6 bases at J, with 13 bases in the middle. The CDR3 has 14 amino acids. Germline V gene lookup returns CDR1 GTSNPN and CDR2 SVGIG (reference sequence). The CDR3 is CAWSGNGGAQPQHF. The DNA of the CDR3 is TGTGCCTGGAGTGGTAATGGAGGGGCTCAGCCCCAGCATTTT.

CDR3 in DNA: TGCGCCAGCAGGACCAGACAGGGTAGCGGCTACACCTTC. As protein: CASRTRQGSGYTF. The chain links TRBV5-1 to TRBJ1-2; TRBD1 matches at 7 bases. The junction had 9 bases not matched to a gene; V was cut back by 5 bases and J by 8 bases. Germline V gene sequence: CDR1 SGHRS, CDR2 YFSETQ. There are 13 residues in the CDR3.

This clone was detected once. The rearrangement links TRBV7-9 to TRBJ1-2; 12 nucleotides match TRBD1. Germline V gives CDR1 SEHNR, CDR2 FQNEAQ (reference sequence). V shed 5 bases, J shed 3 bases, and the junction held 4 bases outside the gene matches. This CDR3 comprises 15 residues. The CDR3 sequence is CASSPGQGAYYGYTF. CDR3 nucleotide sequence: TGTGCCAGCAGCCCGGGACAGGGGGCCTACTATGGCTACACCTTC.

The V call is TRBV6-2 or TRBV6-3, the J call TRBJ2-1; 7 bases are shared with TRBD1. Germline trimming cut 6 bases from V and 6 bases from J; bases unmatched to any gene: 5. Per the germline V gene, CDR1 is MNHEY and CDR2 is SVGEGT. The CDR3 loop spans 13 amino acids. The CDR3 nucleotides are TGTGCCAGCAGCAAGCACAGGGGCAATGAGCAGTTCTTC. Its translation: CASSKHRGNEQFF.

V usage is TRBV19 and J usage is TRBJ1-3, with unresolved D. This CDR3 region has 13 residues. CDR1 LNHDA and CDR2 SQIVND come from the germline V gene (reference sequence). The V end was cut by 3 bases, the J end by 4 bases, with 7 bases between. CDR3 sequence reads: CASSINFGNTIYF. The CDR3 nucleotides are TGTGCCAGTAGTATTAATTTCGGAAACACCATATATTTT.

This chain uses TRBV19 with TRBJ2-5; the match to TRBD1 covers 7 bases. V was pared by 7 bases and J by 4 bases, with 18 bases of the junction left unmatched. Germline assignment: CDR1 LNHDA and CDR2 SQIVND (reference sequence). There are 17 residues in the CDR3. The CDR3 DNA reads TGTGCCAGTACTGACTCCAGGGGGACACAGAGTAGAGAGACCCAGTACTTC. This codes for CASTDSRGTQSRETQYF.

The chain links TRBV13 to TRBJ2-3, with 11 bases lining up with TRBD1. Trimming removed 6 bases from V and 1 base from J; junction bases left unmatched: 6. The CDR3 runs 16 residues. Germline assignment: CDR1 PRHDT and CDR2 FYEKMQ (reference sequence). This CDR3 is CASRGQGAGGTDTQYF. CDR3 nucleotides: TGTGCCAGCAGAGGACAGGGGGCTGGGGGCACAGATACGCAGTATTTT.

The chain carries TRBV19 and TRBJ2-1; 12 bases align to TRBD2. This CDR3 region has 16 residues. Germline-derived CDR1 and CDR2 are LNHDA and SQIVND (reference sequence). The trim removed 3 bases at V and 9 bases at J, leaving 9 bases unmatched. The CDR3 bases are TGTGCCAGTAGTATCGTGGCTAGCGGGGGGGCGGTTGAGCAGTTCTTC. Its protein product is CASSIVASGGAVEQFF. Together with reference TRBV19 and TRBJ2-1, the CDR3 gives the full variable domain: DGGITQSPKYLFRKEGQNVTLSCEQNLNHDAMYWYRQDPGQGLRLIYYSQIVNDFQKGDIAEGYSVSREKKESFPLTVTSAQKNPTAFYLCASSIVASGGAVEQFFGPGTRLTVL.

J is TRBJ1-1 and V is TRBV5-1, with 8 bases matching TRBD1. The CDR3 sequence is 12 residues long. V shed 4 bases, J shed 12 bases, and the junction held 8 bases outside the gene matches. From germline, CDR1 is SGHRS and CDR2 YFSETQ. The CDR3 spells CASSPGQEPPFF. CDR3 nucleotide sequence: TGCGCCAGCAGCCCGGGACAGGAGCCGCCTTTCTTT.

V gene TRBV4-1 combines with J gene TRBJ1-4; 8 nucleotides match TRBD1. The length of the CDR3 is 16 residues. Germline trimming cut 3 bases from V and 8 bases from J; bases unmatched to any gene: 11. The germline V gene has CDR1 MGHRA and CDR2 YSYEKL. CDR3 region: CASSQETGVSGEKLFF. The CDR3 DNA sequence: TGCGCCAGCAGCCAGGAGACAGGGGTCTCGGGAGAAAAACTGTTTTTT.

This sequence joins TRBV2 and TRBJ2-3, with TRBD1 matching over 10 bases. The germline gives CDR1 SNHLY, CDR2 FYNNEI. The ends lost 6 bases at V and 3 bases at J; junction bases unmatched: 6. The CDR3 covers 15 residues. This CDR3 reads CASSPGQGITDTQYF. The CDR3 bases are TGTGCCAGCAGCCCGGGACAGGGGATTACAGATACGCAGTATTTT.

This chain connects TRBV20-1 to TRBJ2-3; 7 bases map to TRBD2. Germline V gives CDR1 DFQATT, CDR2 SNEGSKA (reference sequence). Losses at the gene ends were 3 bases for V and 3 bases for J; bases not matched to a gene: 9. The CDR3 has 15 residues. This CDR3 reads CSASLRGVVTDTQYF. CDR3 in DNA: TGCAGTGCTAGTCTTCGGGGGGTCGTGACAGATACGCAGTATTTT.

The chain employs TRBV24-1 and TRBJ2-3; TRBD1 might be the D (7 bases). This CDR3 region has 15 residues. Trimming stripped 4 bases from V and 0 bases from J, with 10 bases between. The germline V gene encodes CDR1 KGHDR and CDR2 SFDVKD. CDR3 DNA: TGTGCCACCAGTGAGGCAGGGGGGAGCACAGATACGCAGTATTTT. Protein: CATSEAGGSTDTQYF.

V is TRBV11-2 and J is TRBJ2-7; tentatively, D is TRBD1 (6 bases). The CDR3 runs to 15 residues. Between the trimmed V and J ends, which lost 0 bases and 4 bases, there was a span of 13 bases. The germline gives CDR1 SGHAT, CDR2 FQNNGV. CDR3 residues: CASSLDLARGYEQYF. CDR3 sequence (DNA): TGTGCCAGCAGCTTAGATCTGGCCAGGGGATACGAGCAGTACTTC. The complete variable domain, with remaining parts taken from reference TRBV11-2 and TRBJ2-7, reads EAGVAQSPRYKIIEKRQSVAFWCNPISGHATLYWYQQILGQGPKLLIQFQNNGVVDDSQLPKDRFSAERLKGVDSTLKIQPAKLEDSAVYLCASSLDLARGYEQYFGPGTRLTVT.

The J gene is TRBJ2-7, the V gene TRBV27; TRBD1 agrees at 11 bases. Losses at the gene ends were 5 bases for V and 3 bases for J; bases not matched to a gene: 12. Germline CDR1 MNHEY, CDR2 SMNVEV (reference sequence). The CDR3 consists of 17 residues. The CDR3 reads CASSLRQTGTGGYEQYF. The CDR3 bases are TGTGCCAGCAGTCTCCGTCAAACCGGGACAGGGGGCTACGAGCAGTACTTC.

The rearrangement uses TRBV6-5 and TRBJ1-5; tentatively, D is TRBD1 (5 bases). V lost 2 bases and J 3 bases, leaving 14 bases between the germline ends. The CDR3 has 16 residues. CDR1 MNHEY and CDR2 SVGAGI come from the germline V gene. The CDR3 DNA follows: TGTGCCAGCAGTTACCCGACAGACGGATACAATCAGCCCCAGCATTTT. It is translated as CASSYPTDGYNQPQHF.

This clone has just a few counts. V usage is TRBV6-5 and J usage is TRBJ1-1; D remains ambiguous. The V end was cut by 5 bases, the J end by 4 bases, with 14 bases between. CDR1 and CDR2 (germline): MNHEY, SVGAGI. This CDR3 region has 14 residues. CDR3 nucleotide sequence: TGTGCCAGCAGTAGATTAGAGGGTGGCACTGAAGCTTTCTTT. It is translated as CASSRLEGGTEAFF.

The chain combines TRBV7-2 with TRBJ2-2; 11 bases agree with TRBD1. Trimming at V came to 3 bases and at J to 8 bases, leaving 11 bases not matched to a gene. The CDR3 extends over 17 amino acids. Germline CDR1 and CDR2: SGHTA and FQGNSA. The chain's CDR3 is CASSFRRGTGGVGELFF. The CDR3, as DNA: TGTGCCAGCAGCTTCCGTAGAGGGACAGGGGGAGTGGGGGAGCTGTTTTTT.

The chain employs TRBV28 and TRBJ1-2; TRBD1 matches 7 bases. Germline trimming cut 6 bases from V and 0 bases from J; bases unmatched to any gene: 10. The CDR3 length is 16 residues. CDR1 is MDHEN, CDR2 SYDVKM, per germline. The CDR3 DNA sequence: TGTGCCAGCAGCCTAGACAGGGTTTCAGCTAACTATGGCTACACCTTC. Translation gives CASSLDRVSANYGYTF.

This chain's CDR3 is CASKTSGGSETQYF. Here the CDR3 DNA reads TGTGCCAGCAAGACTAGCGGGGGGTCAGAGACCCAGTACTTC. This chain joins TRBV2 and TRBJ2-5; 13 bases map to TRBD2. The germline V gene encodes CDR1 SNHLY and CDR2 FYNNEI. This CDR3 has 14 residues. V lost 7 bases, J lost 4 bases, and 3 bases stayed unmatched.

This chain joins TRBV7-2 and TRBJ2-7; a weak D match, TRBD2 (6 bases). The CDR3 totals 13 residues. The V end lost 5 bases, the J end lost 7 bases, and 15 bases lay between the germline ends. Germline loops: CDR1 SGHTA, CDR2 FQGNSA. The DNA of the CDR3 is TGTGCCAGCAGCCTCCCGGGGGTTCAAGAGCAGTACTTC. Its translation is CASSLPGVQEQYF.

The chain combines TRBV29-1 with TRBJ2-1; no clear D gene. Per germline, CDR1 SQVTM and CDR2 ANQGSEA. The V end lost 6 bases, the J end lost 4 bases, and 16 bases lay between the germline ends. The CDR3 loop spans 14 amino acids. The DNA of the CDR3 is TGCAGCGTCGGAGAAAACGGAGAATACAATGAGCAGTTCTTC. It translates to CSVGENGEYNEQFF.

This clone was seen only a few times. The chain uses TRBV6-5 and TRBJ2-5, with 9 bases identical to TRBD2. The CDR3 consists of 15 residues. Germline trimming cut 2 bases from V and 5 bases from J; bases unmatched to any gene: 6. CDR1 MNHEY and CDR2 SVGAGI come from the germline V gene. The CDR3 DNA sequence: TGTGCCAGCAGTTACGGGCAGAGCGGGGGGGAGACCCAGTACTTC. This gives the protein CASSYGQSGGETQYF.

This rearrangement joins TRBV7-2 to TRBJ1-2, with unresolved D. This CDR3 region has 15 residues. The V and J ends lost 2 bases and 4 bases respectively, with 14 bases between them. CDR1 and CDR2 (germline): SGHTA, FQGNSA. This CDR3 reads CASSLIRSPGYGYTF. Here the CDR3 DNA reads TGTGCCAGCAGCTTAATCCGGTCCCCGGGCTATGGCTACACCTTC.